The next 21 T cell receptor beta chains were all read from a single sample in a study of CXCR3-negative and CXCR3-positive naive CD8 T cells. The libraries of TRB cDNA were constructed through 5' RACE using UMI labels. TCRdb processed the 5' RACE reads again and assigns one entry to each CDR3 protein, with no DNA. The repertoire table contains some 130,000 distinct CDR3 sequences. Sequencing input: naive CXCR3- CD8+ T cells from blood. Subset of the sample: CD45RO-CCR7+CD27+CD95- naive CD8+ T cells lacking CXCR3 (TNR3-). These receptors were obtained from a human donor in good health. Some clones in this sample may be carry-over from other donors' samples.

J is TRBJ2-1 and V is TRBV7-8; TCRdb's D gene call, TRBD2, goes unchecked for lack of DNA. Germline loops: CDR1 SGHVS, CDR2 FQNEAQ. The CDR3 has 18 residues. The CDR3 protein is CASSLAKLAGGLYNEQFF.

This sequence joins TRBV19 and TRBJ2-1; checking the TCRdb D call of TRBD1 is not possible without DNA. The germline V gene encodes CDR1 LNHDA and CDR2 SQIVND (reference sequence). The CDR3 extends over 12 amino acids. The CDR3 protein is CASSIGGGEQFF.

V is TRBV28 and J is TRBJ2-5. This CDR3 is built from 12 residues. From germline, CDR1 is MDHEN and CDR2 SYDVKM. This CDR3 reads CASSLFRETQYF. The full variable domain, with the rest looked up from reference TRBV28 and TRBJ2-5, is DVKVTQSSRYLVKRTGEKVFLECVQDMDHENMFWYRQDPGLGLRLIYFSYDVKMKEKGDIPEGYSVSREKKERFSLILESASTNQTSMYLCASSLFRETQYFGPGTRLLVL.

The chain links TRBV14 to TRBJ2-1; TCRdb's D call of TRBD1 is untestable without DNA. Germline values: CDR1 SGHDN, CDR2 FVKESK. CDR3 length equals 16 residues. Here the CDR3 reads CASSQEAPSSYNEQFF.

V and J are TRBV4-3 and TRBJ1-2; TCRdb's D call of TRBD1 is untestable without DNA. Germline CDR1 LGHNA, CDR2 YSLEER. The CDR3 covers 15 residues. The CDR3 sequence: CASSQDSTGGYGYTF.

V is TRBV5-1 and J is TRBJ2-1; lacking DNA, the TRBD1 call made by TCRdb goes unchecked. This CDR3 comprises 16 residues. Germline lookup yields CDR1 SGHRS and CDR2 YFSETQ. The CDR3 sequence: CASSLAPGTDYNEQFF.

The V and J genes are TRBV9 and TRBJ2-2; TCRdb outputs TRBD1, but without DNA this stays unchecked. Per the germline V gene, CDR1 is SGDLS and CDR2 is YYNGEE. The CDR3 contains 17 residues. This CDR3 reads CASSVEGQRLPTGELFF.

CDR3 sequence: CASSSRDTAYEQYF. The J gene is TRBJ2-7, the V gene TRBV27; TCRdb selects TRBD1, and the lack of DNA leaves this call unchecked. This CDR3 contains 14 residues. The germline V gene has CDR1 MNHEY and CDR2 SMNVEV (reference sequence).

This rearrangement joins TRBV28 to TRBJ2-3; without DNA, the TCRdb call of TRBD1 cannot be checked. Germline-derived CDR1 and CDR2 are MDHEN and SYDVKM. The CDR3 contains 15 residues. The CDR3 loop is CASSYPGYGGDTQYF.

The V call is TRBV29-1, the J call TRBJ1-2. Looked up from germline, CDR1 is SQVTM and CDR2 is ANQGSEA. The CDR3 spans 12 residues. The CDR3 loop reads CSVRGGSYGYTF.

This sequence joins TRBV2 and TRBJ2-1; TCRdb outputs TRBD2, but without DNA this stays unchecked. This CDR3 is 18 amino acids long. The germline CDR1 and CDR2 sequences are SNHLY and FYNNEI. The CDR3 sequence: CASSDGTSGRASYNEQFF.

The chain recombines TRBV28 with TRBJ2-3; TCRdb calls TRBD2, which cannot be checked without DNA. Germline CDR1 reads MDHEN; CDR2 reads SYDVKM. CDR3 size: 16 residues. The CDR3 here is CASTNRGVLRTDTQYF.

The chain uses TRBV9 and TRBJ2-1; TCRdb reports TRBD2, a call that lacks DNA to check it against. The CDR3 totals 16 residues. Germline V lookup: CDR1 SGDLS, CDR2 YYNGEE. The CDR3 region is CASARGLAGSYNEQFF. The full variable domain, its missing parts supplied by reference TRBV9 and TRBJ2-1, is DSGVTQTPKHLITATGQRVTLRCSPRSGDLSVYWYQQSLDQGLQFLIQYYNGEERAKGNILERFSAQQFPDLHSELNLSSLELGDSALYFCASARGLAGSYNEQFFGPGTRLTVL.

This rearrangement joins TRBV20-1 to TRBJ1-2; TCRdb's D call, TRBD1, is unchecked because there is no DNA. From germline, CDR1 is DFQATT and CDR2 SNEGSKA (reference sequence). The CDR3 has 15 amino acids. CDR3 loop: CSARDDRQVSYGYTF.

V and J are TRBV12-3 or TRBV12-4 and TRBJ1-1; TCRdb designates TRBD1, a call that cannot be tested without DNA. This CDR3 region has 13 residues. This CDR3 is CASSLGGRTEAFF.

This sequence joins TRBV6-2 or TRBV6-3 and TRBJ2-7; TCRdb proposes TRBD1, but this gene call is untestable without DNA. Germline CDR1 reads MNHEY; CDR2 reads SVGEGT. This CDR3 spans 16 amino acids. CDR3 region: CASSYTRTGTSYEQYF.

The V and J genes are TRBV6-5 and TRBJ1-1. Germline V gives CDR1 MNHEY, CDR2 SVGAGI. CDR3 length equals 14 residues. The CDR3 spells CASSYIGTNTEAFF.

V usage is TRBV7-9 and J usage is TRBJ2-7; the TCRdb D gene call, TRBD1, has no DNA to confirm it. CDR1 is SEHNR and CDR2 is FQNEAQ in the germline V gene (reference sequence). The CDR3 length is 13 residues. This CDR3 reads CASSGQQYYEQYF. Combining the CDR3 with reference TRBV7-9 and TRBJ2-7 gives the whole variable domain DTGVSQNPRHKITKRGQNVTFRCDPISEHNRLYWYRQTLGQGPEFLTYFQNEAQLEKSRLLSDRFSAERPKGSFSTLEIQRTEQGDSAMYLCASSGQQYYEQYFGPGTRLTVT.

The chain is built from TRBV12-3 or TRBV12-4 and TRBJ2-7; TCRdb lists TRBD2, though no DNA is available to test this call. CDR3 length: 17 amino acids. The CDR3: CASSLGLAGGPFGEQYF.

The V and J genes are TRBV7-9 and TRBJ2-5. This CDR3 contains 18 residues. Germline-derived CDR1 and CDR2 are SEHNR and FQNEAQ (reference sequence). This CDR3 is CASSLILRPSSYQETQYF.

This rearrangement joins TRBV28 to TRBJ2-7. The CDR3 extends over 13 amino acids. Germline V gene lookup returns CDR1 MDHEN and CDR2 SYDVKM. The CDR3: CASSLTISYEQYF. The variable domain in full, with the rest retrieved from reference TRBV28 and TRBJ2-7, is DVKVTQSSRYLVKRTGEKVFLECVQDMDHENMFWYRQDPGLGLRLIYFSYDVKMKEKGDIPEGYSVSREKKERFSLILESASTNQTSMYLCASSLTISYEQYFGPGTRLTVT.